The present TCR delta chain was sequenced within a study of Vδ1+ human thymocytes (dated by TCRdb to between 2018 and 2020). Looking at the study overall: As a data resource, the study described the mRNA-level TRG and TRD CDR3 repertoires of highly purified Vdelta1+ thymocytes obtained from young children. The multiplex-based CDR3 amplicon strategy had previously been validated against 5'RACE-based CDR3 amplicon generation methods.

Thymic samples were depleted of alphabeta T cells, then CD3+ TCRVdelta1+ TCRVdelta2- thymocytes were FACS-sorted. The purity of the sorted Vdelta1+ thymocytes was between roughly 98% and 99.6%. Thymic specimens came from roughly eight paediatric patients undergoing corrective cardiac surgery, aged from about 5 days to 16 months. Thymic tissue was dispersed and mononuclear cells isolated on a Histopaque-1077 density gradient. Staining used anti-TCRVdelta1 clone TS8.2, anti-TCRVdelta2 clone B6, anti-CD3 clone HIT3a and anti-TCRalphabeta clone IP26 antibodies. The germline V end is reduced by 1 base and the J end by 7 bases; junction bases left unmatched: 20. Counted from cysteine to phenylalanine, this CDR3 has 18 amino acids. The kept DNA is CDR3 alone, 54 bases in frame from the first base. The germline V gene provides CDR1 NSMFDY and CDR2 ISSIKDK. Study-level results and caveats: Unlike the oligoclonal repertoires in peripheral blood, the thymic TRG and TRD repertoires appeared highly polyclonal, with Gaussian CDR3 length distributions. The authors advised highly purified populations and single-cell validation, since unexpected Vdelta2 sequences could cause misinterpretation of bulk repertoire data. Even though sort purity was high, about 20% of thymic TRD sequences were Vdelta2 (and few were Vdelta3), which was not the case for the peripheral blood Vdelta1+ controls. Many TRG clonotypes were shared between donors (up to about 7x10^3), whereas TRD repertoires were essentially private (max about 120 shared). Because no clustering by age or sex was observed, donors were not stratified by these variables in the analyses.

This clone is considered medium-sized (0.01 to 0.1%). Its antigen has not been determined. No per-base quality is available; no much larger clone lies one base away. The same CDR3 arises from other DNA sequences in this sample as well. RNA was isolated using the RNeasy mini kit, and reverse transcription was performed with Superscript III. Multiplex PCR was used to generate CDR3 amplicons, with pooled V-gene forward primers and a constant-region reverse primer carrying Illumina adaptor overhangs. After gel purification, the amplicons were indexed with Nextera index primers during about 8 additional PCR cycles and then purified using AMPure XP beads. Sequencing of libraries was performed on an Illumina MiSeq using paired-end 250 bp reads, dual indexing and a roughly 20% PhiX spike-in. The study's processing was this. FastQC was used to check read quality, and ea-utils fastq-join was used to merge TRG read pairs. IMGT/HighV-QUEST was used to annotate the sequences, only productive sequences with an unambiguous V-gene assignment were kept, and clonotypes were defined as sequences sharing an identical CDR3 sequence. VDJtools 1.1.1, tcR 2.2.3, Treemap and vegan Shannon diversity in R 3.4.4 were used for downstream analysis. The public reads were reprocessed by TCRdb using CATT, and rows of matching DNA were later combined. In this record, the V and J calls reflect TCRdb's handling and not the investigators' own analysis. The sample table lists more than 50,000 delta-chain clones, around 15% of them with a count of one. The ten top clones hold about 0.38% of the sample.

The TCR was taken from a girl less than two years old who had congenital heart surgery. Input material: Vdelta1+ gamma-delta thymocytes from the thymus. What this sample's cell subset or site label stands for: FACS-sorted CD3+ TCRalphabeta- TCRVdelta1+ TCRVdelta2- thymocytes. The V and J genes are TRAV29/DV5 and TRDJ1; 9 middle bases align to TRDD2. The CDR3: CAASPSFLRTTGMVKLIF. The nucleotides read TGTGCAGCAAGCCCGTCCTTCCTACGGACGACTGGGATGGTTAAACTCATCTTT.